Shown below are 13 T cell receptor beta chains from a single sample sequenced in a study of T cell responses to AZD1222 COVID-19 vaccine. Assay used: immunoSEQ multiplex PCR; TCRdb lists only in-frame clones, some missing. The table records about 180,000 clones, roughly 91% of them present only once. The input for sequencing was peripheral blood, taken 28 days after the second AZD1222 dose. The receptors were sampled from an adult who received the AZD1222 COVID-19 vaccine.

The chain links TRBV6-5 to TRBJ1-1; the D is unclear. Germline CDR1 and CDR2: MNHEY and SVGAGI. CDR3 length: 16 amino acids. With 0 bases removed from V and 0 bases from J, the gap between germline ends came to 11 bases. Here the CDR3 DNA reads TGTGCCAGCAGTTACTCACCCCGGACTATGAACACTGAAGCTTTCTTT. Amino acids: CASSYSPRTMNTEAFF.

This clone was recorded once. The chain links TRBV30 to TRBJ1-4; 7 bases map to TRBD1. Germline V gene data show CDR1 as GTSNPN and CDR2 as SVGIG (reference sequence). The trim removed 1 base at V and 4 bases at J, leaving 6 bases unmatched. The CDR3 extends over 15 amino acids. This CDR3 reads CAWSDTGDVNEKLFF. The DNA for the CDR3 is TGTGCCTGGAGTGACACAGGGGATGTTAATGAAAAACTGTTTTTT.

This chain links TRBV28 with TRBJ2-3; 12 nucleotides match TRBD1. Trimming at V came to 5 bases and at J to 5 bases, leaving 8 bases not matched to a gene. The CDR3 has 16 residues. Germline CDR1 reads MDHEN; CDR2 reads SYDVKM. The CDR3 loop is CASSLPGQGAGDTQYF. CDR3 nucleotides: TGTGCCAGCAGTCTACCGGGACAGGGGGCCGGAGATACGCAGTATTTT.

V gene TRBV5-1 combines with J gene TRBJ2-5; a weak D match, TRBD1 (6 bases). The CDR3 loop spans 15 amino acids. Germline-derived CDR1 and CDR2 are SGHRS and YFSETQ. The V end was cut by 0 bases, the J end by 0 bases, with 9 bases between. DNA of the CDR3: TGCGCCAGCAGCTTGGCTGGGACAAACCAAGAGACCCAGTACTTC. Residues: CASSLAGTNQETQYF.

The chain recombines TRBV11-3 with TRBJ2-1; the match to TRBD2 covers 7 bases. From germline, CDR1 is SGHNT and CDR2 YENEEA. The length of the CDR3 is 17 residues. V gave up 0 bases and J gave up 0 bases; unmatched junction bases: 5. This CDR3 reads CASSLDGGGSSYNEQFF. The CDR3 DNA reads TGTGCCAGCAGCTTAGATGGGGGAGGGAGCTCCTACAATGAGCAGTTCTTC.

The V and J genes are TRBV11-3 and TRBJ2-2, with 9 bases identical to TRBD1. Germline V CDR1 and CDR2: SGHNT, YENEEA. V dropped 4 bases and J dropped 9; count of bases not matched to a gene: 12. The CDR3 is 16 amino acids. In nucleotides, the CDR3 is TGTGCCAGCAGCTCCCGTCTCGGACAGGGGAATAGGGAGCTGTTTTTT. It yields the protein CASSSRLGQGNRELFF.

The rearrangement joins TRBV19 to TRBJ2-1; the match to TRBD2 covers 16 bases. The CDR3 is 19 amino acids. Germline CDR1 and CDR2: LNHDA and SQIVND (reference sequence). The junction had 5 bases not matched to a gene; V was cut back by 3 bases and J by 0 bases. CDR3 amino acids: CASSMGLAGGRSSYNEQFF. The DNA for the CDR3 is TGTGCCAGTAGTATGGGACTAGCGGGGGGGAGGAGCTCCTACAATGAGCAGTTCTTC. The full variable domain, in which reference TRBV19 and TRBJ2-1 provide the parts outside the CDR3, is DGGITQSPKYLFRKEGQNVTLSCEQNLNHDAMYWYRQDPGQGLRLIYYSQIVNDFQKGDIAEGYSVSREKKESFPLTVTSAQKNPTAFYLCASSMGLAGGRSSYNEQFFGPGTRLTVL.

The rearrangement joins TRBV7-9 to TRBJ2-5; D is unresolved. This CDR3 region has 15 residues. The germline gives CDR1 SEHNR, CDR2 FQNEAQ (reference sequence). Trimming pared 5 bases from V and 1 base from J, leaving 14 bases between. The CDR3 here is CASSQMGAPQETQYF. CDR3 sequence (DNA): TGTGCCAGCAGCCAAATGGGTGCCCCCCAAGAGACCCAGTACTTC.

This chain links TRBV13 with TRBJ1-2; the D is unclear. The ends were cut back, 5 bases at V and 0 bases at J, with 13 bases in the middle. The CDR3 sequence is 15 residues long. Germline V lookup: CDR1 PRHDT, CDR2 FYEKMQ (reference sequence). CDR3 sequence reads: CASSRTAISNYGYTF. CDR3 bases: TGTGCCAGCAGCAGGACTGCAATTTCTAACTATGGCTACACCTTC. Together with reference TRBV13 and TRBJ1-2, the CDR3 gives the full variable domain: AAGVIQSPRHLIKEKRETATLKCYPIPRHDTVYWYQQGPGQDPQFLISFYEKMQSDKGSIPDRFSAQQFSDYHSELNMSSLELGDSALYFCASSRTAISNYGYTFGSGTRLTVV.

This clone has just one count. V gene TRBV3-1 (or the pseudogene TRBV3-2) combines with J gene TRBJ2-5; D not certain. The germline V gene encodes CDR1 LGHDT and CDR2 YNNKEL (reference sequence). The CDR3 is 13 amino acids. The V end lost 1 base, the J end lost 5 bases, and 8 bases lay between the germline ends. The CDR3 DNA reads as TGTGCCAGCAGCCAAGTCACGACGGAGACCCAGTACTTC. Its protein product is CASSQVTTETQYF.

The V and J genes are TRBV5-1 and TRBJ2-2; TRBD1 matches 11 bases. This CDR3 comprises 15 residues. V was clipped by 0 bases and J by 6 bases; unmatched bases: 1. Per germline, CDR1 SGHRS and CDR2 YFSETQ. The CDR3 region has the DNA TGCGCCAGCAGCTTGGGGACAGGGGGCTCCGGGGAGCTGTTTTTT. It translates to CASSLGTGGSGELFF.

The CDR3 DNA sequence: TGTGCCAGCAGCTTAGGCCCGGTCAGCTCTGGAAACACCATATATTTT. It is translated as CASSLGPVSSGNTIYF. V is TRBV7-2 and J is TRBJ1-3; unclear D gene. The germline CDR1 and CDR2 sequences are SGHTA and FQGNSA. The CDR3 has 16 amino acids. V lost 1 base to trimming and J lost 0 bases, with 10 bases between them.

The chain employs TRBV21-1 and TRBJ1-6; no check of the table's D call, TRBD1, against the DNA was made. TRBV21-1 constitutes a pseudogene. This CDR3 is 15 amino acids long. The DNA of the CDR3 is TGTGCCAGCAGCACCCCGGACAGGGATAATTCACCCCTCCACTTT. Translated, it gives CASSTPDRDNSPLHF.